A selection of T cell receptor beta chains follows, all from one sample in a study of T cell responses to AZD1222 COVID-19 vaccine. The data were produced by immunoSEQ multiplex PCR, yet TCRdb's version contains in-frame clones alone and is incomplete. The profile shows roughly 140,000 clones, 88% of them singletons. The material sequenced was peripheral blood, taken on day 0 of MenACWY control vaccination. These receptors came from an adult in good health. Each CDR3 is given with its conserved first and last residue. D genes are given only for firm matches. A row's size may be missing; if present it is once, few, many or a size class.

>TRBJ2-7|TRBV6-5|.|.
CASCETGAYEQYF
TGTGCCAGCTGCGAGACCGGGGCCTACGAGCAGTACTTC
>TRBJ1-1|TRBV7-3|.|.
CASSLRFEGTEAFF
TGTGCCAGCAGCTTAAGATTCGAGGGTACTGAAGCTTTCTTT
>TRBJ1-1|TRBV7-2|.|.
CASSLDAGVTEAFF
TGTGCCAGCAGCTTAGATGCAGGGGTTACCGAAGCTTTCTTT
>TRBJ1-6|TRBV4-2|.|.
CASSQDFKDISSPLHF
TGTGCCAGCAGCCAAGATTTCAAGGACATCTCTTCACCCCTCCACTTT
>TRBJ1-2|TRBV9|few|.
CASSVGAKNYGYTF
TGTGCCAGCAGTGTGGGGGCCAAGAACTATGGCTACACCTTC
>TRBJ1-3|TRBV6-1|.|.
CASSERPRSGNTIYF
TGTGCCAGCAGTGAACGGCCGCGCTCTGGAAACACCATATATTTT
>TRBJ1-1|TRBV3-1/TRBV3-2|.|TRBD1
CASSLGQGNTEAFF
TGTGCCAGCAGCCTTGGACAGGGGAACACTGAAGCTTTCTTT
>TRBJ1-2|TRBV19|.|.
CASSQGYGYTF
TGTGCCAGTAGCCAGGGGTATGGCTACACCTTC
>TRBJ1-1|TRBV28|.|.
CASPWGFLGYTEAFF
TGTGCCAGCCCGTGGGGTTTCCTAGGGTACACTGAAGCTTTCTTT
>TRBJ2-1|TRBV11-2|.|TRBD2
CASRWTSGSSYNEQFF
TGTGCCAGCAGGTGGACTAGCGGGAGCTCCTACAATGAGCAGTTCTTC
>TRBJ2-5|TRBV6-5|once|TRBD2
CASTSGGDQETQYF
TGTGCCAGCACGAGCGGGGGCGATCAAGAGACCCAGTACTTC
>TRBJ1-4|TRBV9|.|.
CASSVDGGGKLFF
TGTGCCAGCAGCGTAGATGGGGGGGGAAAACTGTTTTTT
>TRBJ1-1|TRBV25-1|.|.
CASSGLIDGGTEAFF
TGTGCCAGCAGTGGCCTCATCGATGGGGGCACTGAAGCTTTCTTT
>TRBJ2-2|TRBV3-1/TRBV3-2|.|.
CASSQFRGTGELFF
TGTGCCAGCAGCCAATTTCGGGGCACCGGGGAGCTGTTTTTT
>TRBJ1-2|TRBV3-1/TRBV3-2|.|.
CASSQFTGNDYGYTF
TGTGCCAGCAGCCAATTTACAGGGAATGACTATGGCTACACCTTC
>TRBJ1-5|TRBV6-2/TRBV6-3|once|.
CASSPIPGNGQPQHF
TGTGCCAGCAGCCCAATTCCAGGGAACGGCCAGCCCCAGCATTTT
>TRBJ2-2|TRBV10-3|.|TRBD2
CAITSLAPGELFF
TGTGCCATCACCTCACTAGCGCCCGGGGAGCTGTTTTTT
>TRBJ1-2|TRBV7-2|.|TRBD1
CASSPRQGLNYGYTF
TGTGCCAGCAGCCCCCGACAGGGTCTCAACTATGGCTACACCTTC
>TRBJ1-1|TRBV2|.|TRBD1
CASSKPPDRVDTEAFF
TGTGCCAGCAGTAAGCCCCCGGACAGGGTAGACACTGAAGCTTTCTTT
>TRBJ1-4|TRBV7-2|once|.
CASSLRTRGEKLFF
TGTGCCAGCAGCTTAAGAACTCGAGGGGAAAAACTGTTTTTT
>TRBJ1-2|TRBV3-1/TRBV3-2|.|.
CASSQEGPGYTF
TGTGCCAGCAGCCAAGAGGGTCCGGGCTACACCTTC
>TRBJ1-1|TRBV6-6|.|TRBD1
CASVRGQKDTEAFF
TGTGCCAGCGTTAGGGGACAGAAGGACACTGAAGCTTTCTTT
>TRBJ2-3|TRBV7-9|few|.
CASSFTGLDTQYF
TGTGCCAGCAGCTTCACAGGGTTGGATACGCAGTATTTT
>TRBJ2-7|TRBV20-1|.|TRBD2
CSASTTSGRDGATYEQYF
TGCAGTGCTAGTACGACTAGCGGGAGGGATGGGGCGACCTACGAGCAGTACTTC
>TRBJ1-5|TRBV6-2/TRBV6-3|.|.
CASSYVTGSNQPQHF
TGTGCCAGCAGTTACGTCACCGGTAGCAATCAGCCCCAGCATTTT
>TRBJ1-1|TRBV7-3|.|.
CASSLLAENTEAFF
TGTGCCAGCAGCCTTTTGGCGGAGAACACTGAAGCTTTCTTT
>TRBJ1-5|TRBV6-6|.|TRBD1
CASRQQGSPGGPQHF
TGTGCCAGCAGACAACAGGGGAGCCCGGGGGGGCCCCAGCATTTT
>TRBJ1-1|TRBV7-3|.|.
CASSLSQGMNTEAFF
TGTGCCAGCAGCTTAAGTCAGGGAATGAACACTGAAGCTTTCTTT
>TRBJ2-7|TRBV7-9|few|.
CASSPRTLLGEQYF
TGTGCCAGCAGCCCCCGGACGCTCTTGGGCGAGCAGTACTTC
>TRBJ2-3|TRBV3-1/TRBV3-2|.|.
CASSQEVSHSTDTQYF
TGTGCCAGCAGCCAAGAGGTCTCCCACAGCACAGATACGCAGTATTTT
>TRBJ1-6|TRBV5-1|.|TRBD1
CASSSTGTGGSPLHF
TGCGCCAGCAGCTCCACCGGGACAGGGGGATCACCCCTCCACTTT
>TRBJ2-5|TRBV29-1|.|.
CSVAQVEETQYF
TGCAGCGTTGCACAGGTAGAAGAGACCCAGTACTTC
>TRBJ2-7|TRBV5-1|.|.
CASSFGQGGSYEQYF
TGCGCCAGCAGCTTCGGGCAGGGAGGCTCCTACGAGCAGTACTTC
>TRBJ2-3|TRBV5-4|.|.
CASSLVGAYTDTQYF
TGTGCCAGCAGCTTGGTAGGGGCATATACAGATACGCAGTATTTT
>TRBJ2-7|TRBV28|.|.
CASSQVDSYEQYF
TGTGCCAGCAGCCAAGTCGACAGCTACGAGCAGTACTTC
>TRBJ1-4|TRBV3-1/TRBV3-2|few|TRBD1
CASSPQGAGEKLFF
TGTGCCAGCAGCCCGCAGGGGGCTGGGGAAAAACTGTTTTTT
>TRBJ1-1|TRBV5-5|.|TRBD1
CASSRQGIRETEAFF
TGTGCCAGCAGTCGACAGGGAATAAGAGAAACTGAAGCTTTCTTT
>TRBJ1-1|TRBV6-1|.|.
CASSELRDAYTEAFF
TGTGCCAGCAGTGAGTTAAGGGACGCCTACACTGAAGCTTTCTTT
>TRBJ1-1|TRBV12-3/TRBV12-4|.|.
CASRPGLNTEAFF
TGTGCCAGCAGGCCGGGTCTGAACACTGAAGCTTTCTTT
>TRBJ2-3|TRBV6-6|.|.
CASSPGYRADTQYF
TGTGCCAGCAGTCCAGGGTACAGGGCAGATACGCAGTATTTT
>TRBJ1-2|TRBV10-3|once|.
CAIAWEGAYGYTF
TGTGCCATCGCCTGGGAGGGTGCGTATGGCTACACCTTC
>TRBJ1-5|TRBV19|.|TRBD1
CASSIYRGGSYQPQHF
TGTGCCAGTAGTATTTACAGGGGGGGTTCCTATCAGCCCCAGCATTTT
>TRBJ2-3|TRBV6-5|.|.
CASSPSGQRGDTQYF
TGTGCCAGCAGCCCCTCGGGGCAGAGAGGAGATACGCAGTATTTT
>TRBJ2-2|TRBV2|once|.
CASSKGQTGELFF
TGTGCCAGCAGTAAAGGACAGACCGGGGAGCTGTTTTTT
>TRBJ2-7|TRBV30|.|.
CAWSYQGSEQYF
TGTGCCTGGAGTTACCAGGGATCCGAGCAGTACTTC
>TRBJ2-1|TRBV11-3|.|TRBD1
CASSPRIGQGFYNEQFF
TGTGCCAGCAGCCCCAGGATCGGACAGGGATTCTACAATGAGCAGTTCTTC
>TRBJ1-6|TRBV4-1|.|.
CASTGASSYNSPLHF
TGCGCCAGCACGGGGGCGAGCTCCTATAATTCACCCCTCCACTTT
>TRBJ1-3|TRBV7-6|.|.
CASSPLRDRAGNTIYF
TGTGCCAGCAGCCCCCTACGGGACCGAGCTGGAAACACCATATATTTT
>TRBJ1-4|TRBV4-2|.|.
CASSQVNEKLFF
TGTGCCAGCAGCCAAGTTAATGAAAAACTGTTTTTT
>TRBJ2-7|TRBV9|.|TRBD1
CASSRLGTGSGEQYF
TGTGCCAGCAGCCGCTTGGGGACAGGTTCGGGCGAGCAGTACTTC
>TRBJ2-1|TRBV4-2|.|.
CASSQDGGFSYNEQFF
TGTGCCAGCAGCCAAGATGGGGGGTTCTCCTACAATGAGCAGTTCTTC
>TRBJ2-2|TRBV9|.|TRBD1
CASSPGQGKVSGELFF
TGTGCCAGCAGCCCCGGACAGGGGAAGGTTTCCGGGGAGCTGTTTTTT